This note documents a single TCR beta chain sequence. Profiling relied on immunoSEQ multiplex PCR, and the TCRdb table lists in-frame clones only, not all of them. The profile covers more than 70,000 clones, with under 95% appearing a single time and 4.2% taken by the ten largest. The germline V and J ends were trimmed by 1 base and 3 bases, with 7 bases remaining between them. The CDR3 sequence is 13 residues long. The V gene's germline CDR1 is SEHNR and CDR2 FQNEAQ (reference sequence). The sample comes from a study of T cell responses to AZD1222 COVID-19 vaccine. Study in general: Pooling covered second doses at about 4 or about 12 weeks.

This sample comprised peripheral blood, obtained on day 0 of AZD1222 vaccination. The clonotype originates from an adult in good health. The rearrangement joins TRBV7-9 to TRBJ2-7, with a weak D call TRBD2 (6 bases). The CDR3 sequence is CASSLVGGYEQYF. The CDR3 nucleotides are TGTGCCAGCAGCTTAGTGGGGGGCTACGAGCAGTACTTC.